Listed below are T cell receptor beta chains from one sample, sequenced in a study of T cell responses to AZD1222 COVID-19 vaccine. Produced via immunoSEQ multiplex PCR; TCRdb's table is partial and in-frame only. Counted here are around 130,000 clones, 89% occurring once; the ten biggest clones make up 9.5%. Here the sequenced sample was peripheral blood, taken 28 days after the second AZD1222 dose. These receptors were obtained from an adult who received the AZD1222 COVID-19 vaccine. CDR3s include the opening cysteine and the closing phenylalanine or tryptophan. D genes are given only for firm matches. Not every row has a clone size; where given, it reads once, few, many or a size class.

CDR3aa: CASSLVGQDDEQYF
CDR3nt: TGCGCCAGCAGCTTGGTGGGGCAGGACGACGAGCAGTACTTC
j_gene: TRBJ2-7
v_gene: TRBV5-1
d_gene: .
abundance: .

CDR3aa: CASSQADREETQYF
CDR3nt: TGCGCCAGCAGCCAAGCGGACAGGGAAGAGACCCAGTACTTC
j_gene: TRBJ2-5
v_gene: TRBV4-1
d_gene: TRBD1
abundance: .

CDR3aa: CASSLVPPLNTEAFF
CDR3nt: TGTGCCAGCAGCTTGGTCCCCCCATTGAACACTGAAGCTTTCTTT
j_gene: TRBJ1-1
v_gene: TRBV5-6
d_gene: .
abundance: .

CDR3aa: CASSLQTTYSHEQYF
CDR3nt: TGTGCCAGCAGCTTACAGACTACCTATTCCCACGAGCAGTACTTC
j_gene: TRBJ2-7
v_gene: TRBV7-9
d_gene: .
abundance: once

CDR3aa: CASSDSGASPLHF
CDR3nt: TGTGCCAGCAGTGATTCAGGGGCTTCACCCCTCCACTTT
j_gene: TRBJ1-6
v_gene: TRBV2
d_gene: .
abundance: .

CDR3aa: CASSALSGPEAFF
CDR3nt: TGTGCCAGCAGCGCCCTATCGGGACCTGAAGCTTTCTTT
j_gene: TRBJ1-1
v_gene: TRBV9
d_gene: .
abundance: .

CDR3aa: CASSVGSSDNEQFF
CDR3nt: TGTGCCAGCAGCGTAGGTAGTAGCGACAATGAGCAGTTCTTC
j_gene: TRBJ2-1
v_gene: TRBV9
d_gene: .
abundance: .

CDR3aa: CASSLWTESEQFF
CDR3nt: TGTGCCAGCAGTTTATGGACGGAGAGCGAGCAGTTCTTC
j_gene: TRBJ2-1
v_gene: TRBV12-3/TRBV12-4
d_gene: .
abundance: .

CDR3aa: CASSPDAGAGYGYTF
CDR3nt: TGTGCCAGCTCACCAGACGCGGGGGCTGGCTATGGCTACACCTTC
j_gene: TRBJ1-2
v_gene: TRBV18
d_gene: .
abundance: few

CDR3aa: CAWSGGGNQPQHF
CDR3nt: TGTGCCTGGAGTGGAGGGGGTAATCAGCCCCAGCATTTT
j_gene: TRBJ1-5
v_gene: TRBV30
d_gene: .
abundance: .

CDR3aa: CASRNTGKGDQPQHF
CDR3nt: TGTGCCAGCAGAAACACGGGTAAGGGGGATCAGCCCCAGCATTTT
j_gene: TRBJ1-5
v_gene: TRBV28
d_gene: .
abundance: .

CDR3aa: CASSEGSNYGYTF
CDR3nt: TGCGCCAGCAGTGAGGGCAGTAACTATGGCTACACCTTC
j_gene: TRBJ1-2
v_gene: TRBV10-1
d_gene: .
abundance: .

CDR3aa: CASSLNQGRTEAFF
CDR3nt: TGTGCCAGCAGCCTTAATCAGGGTCGCACTGAAGCTTTCTTT
j_gene: TRBJ1-1
v_gene: TRBV11-3
d_gene: .
abundance: .

CDR3aa: CASSPWDGGSYEQYF
CDR3nt: TGTGCCAGCTCACCATGGGACGGGGGGTCCTACGAGCAGTACTTC
j_gene: TRBJ2-7
v_gene: TRBV18
d_gene: TRBD2
abundance: .

CDR3aa: CASSLNRSGKAFF
CDR3nt: TGTGCCAGCAGTTTAAACCGATCAGGGAAGGCTTTCTTT
j_gene: TRBJ1-1
v_gene: TRBV12-3/TRBV12-4
d_gene: .
abundance: .

CDR3aa: CASSLQGGPYEQYF
CDR3nt: TGTGCCAGCAGTCTACAGGGGGGTCCCTACGAGCAGTACTTC
j_gene: TRBJ2-7
v_gene: TRBV27
d_gene: TRBD1
abundance: .